The 21 T cell receptor beta chains presented below share a single source sample, sequenced in a study of patients and donors after allogeneic stem cell transplantation. TCRdb called the RT-PCR reads again in MiXCR, with one record for every CDR3 protein. The repertoire holds approximately 800 distinct CDR3 sequences, with 1% to 1.5% as singletons. The sample was blood, either unsorted or a sorted T cell fraction (not recorded which). These receptors all come from a human donor who was either an allogeneic HSCT recipient or a stem cell or donor lymphocyte infusion donor (not recorded which). It is not recorded whose cells these are; they may come from a transplant donor.

By sample fraction, this clonotype is medium-sized (0.01 to 0.1%). This chain joins TRBV28 and TRBJ2-7, with D possibly matching TRBD2 (6 bases). Trimming stripped 2 bases from V and 0 bases from J, with 8 bases between. Germline CDR1 is MDHEN and CDR2 is SYDVKM. This CDR3 is 14 amino acids long. This CDR3 reads CASSLPGSSYEQYF. The CDR3 DNA sequence: TGTGCCAGCAGTTTACCCGGGAGCTCCTACGAGCAGTACTTC.

This clonotype counts as large (0.1 to 1%). V is TRBV5-1 and J is TRBJ1-1; tentative D call: TRBD1 (5 bases). V dropped 4 bases and J dropped 4 bases, with 14 bases sitting between them. Germline CDR1 SGHRS, CDR2 YFSETQ. The CDR3 runs 14 residues. This CDR3 reads CASSVDPGGTEAFF. CDR3 in DNA: TGCGCCAGCAGCGTAGACCCTGGGGGCACTGAAGCTTTCTTT. Complete variable domain (other parts from reference TRBV5-1 and TRBJ1-1): KAGVTQTPRYLIKTRGQQVTLSCSPISGHRSVSWYQQTPGQGLQFLFEYFSETQRNKGNFPGRFSGRQFSNSRSEMNVSTLELGDSALYLCASSVDPGGTEAFFGQGTRLTVV.

This clonotype is judged medium-sized. The chain links TRBV5-1 to TRBJ2-7; D is perhaps TRBD2 (5 bases). The germline V and J ends were trimmed by 4 bases and 5 bases, with 13 bases remaining between them. Germline V lookup: CDR1 SGHRS, CDR2 YFSETQ. The CDR3 consists of 13 residues. CDR3 nucleotides: TGCGCCAGCAGCGTCCAGAGAGGGAACGAGCAGTACTTC. The encoded protein is CASSVQRGNEQYF. Variable domain in full (rest from reference TRBV5-1 and TRBJ2-7): KAGVTQTPRYLIKTRGQQVTLSCSPISGHRSVSWYQQTPGQGLQFLFEYFSETQRNKGNFPGRFSGRQFSNSRSEMNVSTLELGDSALYLCASSVQRGNEQYFGPGTRLTVT.

This clonotype ranks as large. The genes are TRBV7-6 and TRBJ2-1, with D perhaps being TRBD1 or TRBD2 (5 bases each). The CDR3 is made up of 13 amino acids. Germline V gene sequence: CDR1 SGHVS, CDR2 FNYEAQ. V gave up 4 bases and J gave up 9 bases, with 13 bases separating them. The CDR3 loop is CASSSGPVGEQFF. CDR3 sequence (DNA): TGTGCCAGCAGCTCGGGACCGGTGGGTGAGCAGTTCTTC.

This clonotype is termed medium-sized. The chain links TRBV11-2 to TRBJ2-7; tentatively, D is TRBD2 (5 bases). CDR3 length equals 14 residues. The V gene lost 2 bases and the J gene lost 5 bases, with 13 bases spanning the gap. The germline V gene encodes CDR1 SGHAT and CDR2 FQNNGV. The CDR3 nucleotides read TGTGCCAGCAGCTTATGGGCAGAGGGAGACGAGCAGTACTTC. This translates into CASSLWAEGDEQYF. Supplemented by reference TRBV11-2 and TRBJ2-7, the full variable domain reads EAGVAQSPRYKIIEKRQSVAFWCNPISGHATLYWYQQILGQGPKLLIQFQNNGVVDDSQLPKDRFSAERLKGVDSTLKIQPAKLEDSAVYLCASSLWAEGDEQYFGPGTRLTVT.

By frequency in the sample, this clonotype is medium-sized (0.01 to 0.1%). This chain joins TRBV28 and TRBJ1-5, with D perhaps matching TRBD1 (6 bases). CDR3 size: 16 residues. With 3 bases removed from V and 8 bases from J, the gap between germline ends came to 20 bases. Germline CDR1 and CDR2: MDHEN and SYDVKM. In DNA form, the CDR3 reads TGTGCCAGCAGTTTGGCAGACTCTACCCACAGGGAGCCCCAGCATTTT. The encoded protein is CASSLADSTHREPQHF.

In its sample, this clonotype ranks as medium-sized. The chain is built from TRBV3-1 and TRBJ2-5; 8 positions match TRBD1. The CDR3 runs 15 residues. Losses at the gene ends were 4 bases for V and 5 bases for J; bases not matched to a gene: 9. CDR1 and CDR2 (germline): LGHDT, YNNKEL (reference sequence). The CDR3 sequence: CASSLDRGTWETQYF. CDR3 nucleotide sequence: TGTGCCAGCAGCCTCGACAGGGGTACATGGGAGACCCAGTACTTC.

Judged by abundance, this clonotype is medium-sized. V gene TRBV7-2 combines with J gene TRBJ2-2; TRBD2 agrees at 12 bases. With 5 bases clipped from V and 5 bases from J, the junction kept 3 bases outside the gene matches. This CDR3 is 15 amino acids long. Per the germline V gene, CDR1 is SGHTA and CDR2 is FQGNSA. The CDR3 DNA is TGTGCCAGCAGCCCCGGACTAGCGGGGACCGGGGAGCTGTTTTTT. This gives the protein CASSPGLAGTGELFF. Full variable domain (missing parts from reference TRBV7-2 and TRBJ2-2): GAGVSQSPSNKVTEKGKDVELRCDPISGHTALYWYRQSLGQGLEFLIYFQGNSAPDKSGLPSDRFSAERTGGSVSTLTIQRTQQEDSAVYLCASSPGLAGTGELFFGEGSRLTVL.

By sample share, this clonotype is medium-sized. V is TRBV11-2 and J is TRBJ2-1, with TRBD2 matching 15 bases. J was trimmed by 3 bases and V by 0 bases; bases with no gene match: 3. The CDR3 has 18 amino acids. CDR1 and CDR2 from the germline V gene are SGHAT and FQNNGV. The CDR3 DNA reads TGTGCCAGCAGCTTAGAGGGGACTAGCGGGAGGTTCTACAATGAGCAGTTCTTC. This encodes CASSLEGTSGRFYNEQFF. The full variable domain, completed using reference TRBV11-2 and TRBJ2-1, is EAGVAQSPRYKIIEKRQSVAFWCNPISGHATLYWYQQILGQGPKLLIQFQNNGVVDDSQLPKDRFSAERLKGVDSTLKIQPAKLEDSAVYLCASSLEGTSGRFYNEQFFGPGTRLTVL.

This clonotype is labeled medium-sized (0.01 to 0.1%). The gene calls are TRBV5-5 and TRBJ2-1; 13 nucleotides line up with TRBD2. CDR3 length: 15 residues. Germline V CDR1 and CDR2: SGHKS, YYEKEE (reference sequence). The ends lost 2 bases at V and 10 bases at J; junction bases unmatched: 6. CDR3 nucleotides: TGTGCCAGCAGCTTTGACGTGGGACTAGCGGGAGAGCAGTTCTTC. Translated, it gives CASSFDVGLAGEQFF.

This clonotype is large in the sample. The chain links TRBV11-2 to TRBJ2-6; 8 nucleotides line up with TRBD1. Germline V lookup: CDR1 SGHAT, CDR2 FQNNGV. The ends lost 4 bases at V and 0 bases at J; junction bases unmatched: 5. This CDR3 region has 17 residues. CDR3 sequence (DNA): TGTGCCAGCAGCTACGGACAGGGACACTCTGGGGCCAACGTCCTGACTTTC. It specifies CASSYGQGHSGANVLTF.

This clonotype is medium-sized by share. The V gene is TRBV18, the J gene TRBJ2-1, with D unresolved. CDR1 is KGHSH, CDR2 LQKENI, per germline. With 6 bases removed from V and 8 bases from J, the gap between germline ends came to 14 bases. The CDR3 covers 13 residues. The CDR3 coding sequence is TGTGCCAGCTCTCAGGTCGGCGTCCATGAGCAGTTCTTC. Protein sequence: CASSQVGVHEQFF.

This clonotype is medium-sized in the sample. The chain's CDR3 is CASSRVGLTAVNEQFF. In DNA, the CDR3 is TGTGCCAGTAGTCGGGTCGGACTGACGGCTGTCAATGAGCAGTTCTTC. The chain uses TRBV19 and TRBJ2-1; TRBD2 might be the D (5 bases). Trimming removed 5 bases at V and 6 bases at J, with 20 bases between. Germline-derived CDR1 and CDR2 are LNHDA and SQIVND (reference sequence). The length of the CDR3 is 16 residues.

By sample fraction, this clonotype is large. This chain joins TRBV9 and TRBJ2-1; 8 nucleotides agree with TRBD1. The CDR3 runs 15 residues. Unmatched junction bases numbered 6, after V lost 0 bases and J lost 7 bases. Germline loops: CDR1 SGDLS, CDR2 YYNGEE. CDR3 residues: CASSVEGTGGNEQFF. The DNA for the CDR3 is TGTGCCAGCAGCGTAGAGGGGACAGGTGGGAATGAGCAGTTCTTC. Using reference TRBV9 and TRBJ2-1 for the parts outside the CDR3, the full variable domain is DSGVTQTPKHLITATGQRVTLRCSPRSGDLSVYWYQQSLDQGLQFLIQYYNGEERAKGNILERFSAQQFPDLHSELNLSSLELGDSALYFCASSVEGTGGNEQFFGPGTRLTVL.

In this sample, this clonotype is medium-sized. This sequence joins TRBV4-2 and TRBJ1-1, with no clear D. V was trimmed by 0 bases and J by 3 bases, leaving 8 bases between them. In germline, CDR1 is LGHNA, CDR2 YNFKEQ. The CDR3 is made up of 14 amino acids. In DNA form, the CDR3 reads TGTGCCAGCAGCCAAGATCTAACCTACACTGAAGCTTTCTTT. It translates to CASSQDLTYTEAFF.

In this sample, this clonotype is medium-sized (0.01 to 0.1%). The rearrangement links TRBV5-6 to TRBJ2-7, with unresolved D. Germline CDR1 SGHDT, CDR2 YYEEEE. Trimming shortened V by 0 bases and J by 3 bases, and 4 bases separated the two germline ends. The CDR3 totals 12 residues. For the CDR3, the DNA is TGTGCCAGCAGCTTGGAAGACTACGAGCAGTACTTC. It yields the protein CASSLEDYEQYF.

This clonotype qualifies as large. This sequence joins TRBV19 and TRBJ2-1; D perhaps matches TRBD2 (5 bases). There are 14 residues in the CDR3. Trimming stripped 7 bases from V and 7 bases from J, with 17 bases between. Germline CDR1 is LNHDA and CDR2 is SQIVND (reference sequence). The CDR3 bases are TGTGCCAGTACCGAAAGAGGGTCGGTGAATGAGCAGTTCTTC. Translation gives CASTERGSVNEQFF.

In this sample, this clonotype is medium-sized. V gene TRBV21-1 combines with J gene TRBJ2-1. TRBV21-1 counts as a pseudogene. This CDR3 spans 16 amino acids. The CDR3 is CASSKAGELPYNEQFF. The DNA of the CDR3 is TGTGCCAGCAGCAAAGCGGGGGAACTCCCCTACAATGAGCAGTTCTTC.

In its sample, this clonotype is medium-sized (0.01 to 0.1%). V and J are TRBV7-9 and TRBJ2-2; the match to TRBD1 covers 7 bases. Germline CDR1 and CDR2: SEHNR and FQNEAQ (reference sequence). Trimming removed 5 bases from V and 3 bases from J; junction bases left unmatched: 3. CDR3 length: 14 residues. The CDR3 nucleotides read TGTGCCAGCAGCGGACAGGAGTACACCGGGGAGCTGTTTTTT. Residues: CASSGQEYTGELFF.

By sample share, this clonotype is medium-sized. The rearrangement links TRBV7-9 to TRBJ1-1, with a weak D call TRBD1 (6 bases). The length of the CDR3 is 15 residues. Germline values: CDR1 SEHNR, CDR2 FQNEAQ (reference sequence). Trimming cost V 0 bases and J 6 bases, with 14 bases left between them. The DNA of the CDR3 is TGTGCCAGCAGCTTAGCGGCAGGGGTGGCGGCTGAAGCTTTCTTT. Translation gives CASSLAAGVAAEAFF.

By share, this clonotype ranks as large (0.1 to 1%). The rearrangement links TRBV10-3 to TRBJ2-1; tentative D call: TRBD2 (5 bases). Trimming removed 2 bases at V and 4 bases at J, with 18 bases between. CDR3 size: 17 residues. The germline V gene has CDR1 ENHRY and CDR2 SYGVKD. The CDR3 nucleotides are TGTGCCATCAGTGAGCCCCCGGGGAGTAGGAGGTACAATGAGCAGTTCTTC. Translating gives CAISEPPGSRRYNEQFF.